This T cell receptor (beta chain) was sequenced during a study of blood T cell repertoires in COVID-19 (dated by TCRdb to between 2020 and 2021). In the study overall: Collaborator samples came from the United States, Italy and Spain and covered acute and convalescent phases of COVID-19. Nearly every sample came with metadata listing a de-identified subject ID, COVID-19 status, age in years and sex. A freely available public database, intended as a resource for researchers studying the immune response to SARS-CoV-2, is where the repertoires were released. Where available, HLA class I and class II types were obtained from metadata supplied by the sample provider rather than from assay-based typing. Samples came from the ongoing ImmuneRACE study (first 160 participants) plus 1,254 subjects from 6 global collaborators. The material from the prospective study consisted of cDNA or gDNA derived from T cells, B-cell-depleted T cells, or PBMCs. Deeply sampled blood TCRbeta repertoires from subjects exposed to, actively infected with, or recovered from COVID-19 were included in the dataset. The study at large found these results: The quantity of clinical and demographic metadata differed by source and by participant and was supplied without curation.

Turning to this clone: Its antigen specificity is not known. Base quality data are lacking; no much larger clone is found one base away.

The collaborating institutions used their own protocols to collect whole blood in K2EDTA tubes. For TCRbeta analysis, collaborators shipped samples in one of three forms: frozen whole blood, isolated PBMCs, or DNA extracted from either of those sample types. TCRbeta CDR3 regions were amplified from genomic DNA by means of the immunoSEQ Assay, a bias-controlled multiplex PCR. The study's own analysis went as follows. The number of nucleated cells in each sample was estimated by amplification of reference gene primers within the assay. Sequence reads were collapsed and filtered to measure the absolute abundance of every unique TCRbeta CDR3 rearrangement. For each sample, productive Simpson clonality was calculated as the square root of Simpson's diversity index across productive rearrangements. The table was pulled from immuneACCESS by TCRdb, which kept in-frame rearrangements only. Such tables lose some clones; where checked, under half of the loss comes from unresolved V genes, and the rest has no known cause. The V and J calls and the clone size are those of that table, but D and trimming were determined from the DNA. Present in this sample are about 140,000 clones, around 84% of which were seen just once. The ten top clones hold 5% of the sample.

V and J are truncated by 6 bases and 7 bases respectively, leaving an intervening sequence of 7 bases. From a lookup of the germline V gene, CDR1 and CDR2 are MGHDK and SYGVNS. The CDR3 sequence holds 11 residues, the cysteine and phenylalanine included. Just CDR3 DNA is preserved here, 33 bases in frame from base 1. The sequenced material came from peripheral blood. This clonotype was sampled from a woman in her forties or fifties with acute or convalescent COVID-19. The receptor chain draws on TRBV25-1 and TRBJ1-3, with TRBD1 perhaps the D gene, on 6 matching bases. The nucleotide sequence reads as follows: TGTGCCAGCAGCACAGGGAACACCATATATTTT. Translated, this gives CASSTGNTIYF.